Below are 9 T cell receptor beta chains sequenced from a single sample in a study of T cell changes during pregnancy in multiple sclerosis. Assay used: immunoSEQ multiplex PCR; TCRdb lists only in-frame clones, some missing. The repertoire holds around 21,000 clones, with about 88% as singletons. The specimen comprised CD8+ T cells from peripheral blood mononuclear cells, sampled in the third trimester of pregnancy. These receptors all stem from a female donor in good health, enrolled as a control in a pregnancy study.

This chain joins TRBV5-6 and TRBJ2-7, with 7 nucleotides matching TRBD2. The germline V gene has CDR1 SGHDT and CDR2 YYEEEE. V trimming: 0 bases; J trimming: 4 bases; junction bases outside the gene matches: 10. This CDR3 comprises 16 residues. CDR3 in amino acids: CASSLGESGDAYEQYF. In nucleotides, the CDR3 is TGTGCCAGCAGCTTGGGCGAGAGCGGGGATGCTTACGAGCAGTACTTC.

The J gene is TRBJ2-7, the V gene TRBV9; no reliable D call. The length of the CDR3 is 14 residues. CDR1 and CDR2 (germline): SGDLS, YYNGEE. V was shortened by 0 bases and J by 1 base, with 8 bases between the two germline ends. The CDR3 DNA follows: TGTGCCAGCAGCGTAGGGAGCGCTTCCTACGAGCAGTACTTC. Translation: CASSVGSASYEQYF.

V usage is TRBV7-9 and J usage is TRBJ2-7; 14 positions agree with TRBD2. Germline CDR1 and CDR2: SEHNR and FQNEAQ (reference sequence). Unmatched junction bases numbered 2, after V lost 1 base and J lost 6 bases. The length of the CDR3 is 15 residues. CDR3 nucleotide sequence: TGTGCCAGCAGCTTAGTGGGACTAGCGGGAGTCGAGCAGTACTTC. Translated, it gives CASSLVGLAGVEQYF.

In this sample, this clone is medium-sized. The chain couples TRBV6-4 to TRBJ2-3, with 9 bases lining up with TRBD2. Germline CDR1 is MRHNA and CDR2 is SNTAGT. J gave up 4 bases and V 3 bases, and 5 bases lay outside the gene matches. The CDR3 runs 15 residues. CDR3 coding DNA: TGTGCCAGCAGTGAGCTGGGACTAGCAGCAGATACGCAGTATTTT. As protein: CASSELGLAADTQYF.

The sample holds a few counts of this clone. The chain is built from TRBV27 and TRBJ2-7; 7 bases map to TRBD2. The CDR3 is 13 residues long. CDR1 and CDR2 (germline): MNHEY, SMNVEV (reference sequence). The V and J ends lost 2 bases and 3 bases, in that order; junction bases with no gene match: 1. The CDR3 DNA reads as TGTGCCAGCAGTTTAGCGGGGGACTACGAGCAGTACTTC. This sequence encodes CASSLAGDYEQYF.

The rearrangement links TRBV29-1 to TRBJ2-7; 8 bases fit TRBD2. The CDR3 totals 17 residues. V was pared by 1 base and J by 2 bases, with 13 bases of the junction left unmatched. Germline lookup yields CDR1 SQVTM and CDR2 ANQGSEA. This chain's CDR3 is CSVEGSPGLELTYEQYF. In nucleotides, the CDR3 is TGCAGCGTTGAAGGCTCCCCGGGACTAGAACTAACCTACGAGCAGTACTTC.

This chain connects TRBV19 to TRBJ2-1; 10 nucleotides match TRBD2. The CDR3 sequence is 15 residues long. The J segment lost 2 bases and the V segment lost 5 bases, leaving 3 bases of the junction unmatched. CDR1 is LNHDA, CDR2 SQIVND, per germline (reference sequence). The CDR3 reads CASSVTSGAYNEQFF. CDR3 sequence (DNA): TGTGCCAGTAGTGTCACTAGCGGGGCCTACAATGAGCAGTTCTTC.

The chain employs TRBV7-9 and TRBJ1-2; no definite D call. CDR3 length: 11 amino acids. Trimming removed 5 bases from V and 3 bases from J, with 4 bases in between. The germline CDR1 and CDR2 sequences are SEHNR and FQNEAQ (reference sequence). CDR3 nucleotide sequence: TGTGCCAGCAGCGCGGACTATGGCTACACCTTC. As protein: CASSADYGYTF.

The V call is TRBV7-3, the J call TRBJ2-2, with 9 bases identical to TRBD2. This CDR3 is 14 amino acids long. V was clipped by 6 bases and J by 6 bases; unmatched bases: 5. Looked up from germline, CDR1 is SGHTA and CDR2 is FQGTGA. For the CDR3, the DNA is TGTGCCAGCAGGGAAGTAGCGGGAGCCGGGGAGCTGTTTTTT. Translation gives CASREVAGAGELFF.